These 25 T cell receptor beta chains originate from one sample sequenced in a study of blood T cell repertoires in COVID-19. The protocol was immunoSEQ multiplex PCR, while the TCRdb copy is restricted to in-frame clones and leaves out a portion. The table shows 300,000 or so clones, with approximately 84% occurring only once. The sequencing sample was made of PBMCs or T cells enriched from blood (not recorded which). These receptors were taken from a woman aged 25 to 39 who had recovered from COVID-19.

The CDR3 sequence: CASSVGTGDYEQYF. DNA of the CDR3: TGCGCCAGCAGCGTAGGGACAGGGGACTACGAGCAGTACTTC. The chain carries TRBV5-1 and TRBJ2-7; 10 bases agree with TRBD1. CDR3 size: 14 residues. The V and J ends lost 4 bases and 3 bases, in that order; junction bases with no gene match: 4. CDR1 and CDR2 (germline): SGHRS, YFSETQ.

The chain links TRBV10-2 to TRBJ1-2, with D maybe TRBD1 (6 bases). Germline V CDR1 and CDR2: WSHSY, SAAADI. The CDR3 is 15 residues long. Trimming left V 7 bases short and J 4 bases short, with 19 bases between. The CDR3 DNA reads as TGCGCCAGCACCCTGAACAGGGATTTGGGCTATGGCTACACCTTC. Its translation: CASTLNRDLGYGYTF.

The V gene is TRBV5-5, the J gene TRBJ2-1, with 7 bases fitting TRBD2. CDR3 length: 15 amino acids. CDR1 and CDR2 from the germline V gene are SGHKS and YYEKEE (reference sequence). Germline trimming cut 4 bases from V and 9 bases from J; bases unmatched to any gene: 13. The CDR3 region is CASSSTPQGGVEQFF. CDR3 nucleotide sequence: TGTGCCAGCAGCAGCACGCCCCAGGGAGGGGTTGAGCAGTTCTTC.

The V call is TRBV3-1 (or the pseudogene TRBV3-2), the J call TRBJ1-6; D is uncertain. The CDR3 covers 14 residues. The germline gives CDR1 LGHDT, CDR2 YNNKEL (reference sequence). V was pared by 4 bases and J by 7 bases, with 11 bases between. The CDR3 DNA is TGTGCCAGCAGCCCCTCACCGGGGAATTCACCCCTCCACTTT. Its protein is CASSPSPGNSPLHF.

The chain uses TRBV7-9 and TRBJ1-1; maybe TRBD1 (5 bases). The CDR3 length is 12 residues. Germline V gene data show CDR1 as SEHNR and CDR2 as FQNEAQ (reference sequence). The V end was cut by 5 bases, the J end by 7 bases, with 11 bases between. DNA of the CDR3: TGTGCCAGCAGCAGCCGGGGGGTTGAAGCTTTCTTT. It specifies CASSSRGVEAFF.

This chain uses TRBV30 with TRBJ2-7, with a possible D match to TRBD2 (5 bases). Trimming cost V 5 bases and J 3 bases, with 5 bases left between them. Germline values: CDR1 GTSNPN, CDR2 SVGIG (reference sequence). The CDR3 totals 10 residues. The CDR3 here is CAWGSYEQYF. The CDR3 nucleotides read TGTGCCTGGGGGAGCTACGAGCAGTACTTC.

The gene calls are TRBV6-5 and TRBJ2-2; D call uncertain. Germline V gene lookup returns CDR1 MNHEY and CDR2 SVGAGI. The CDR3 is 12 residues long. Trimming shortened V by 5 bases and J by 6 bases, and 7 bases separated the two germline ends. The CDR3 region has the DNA TGTGCCAGCAGTCTAACCCCCGGGGAGCTGTTTTTT. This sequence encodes CASSLTPGELFF.

CDR3 sequence: CASSLWATSGGTYEQYF. Here the CDR3 DNA reads TGTGCCAGCAGCTTATGGGCCACTAGCGGCGGTACCTACGAGCAGTACTTC. The rearrangement joins TRBV11-2 to TRBJ2-7; 8 bases align to TRBD2. The CDR3 runs to 17 residues. The germline gives CDR1 SGHAT, CDR2 FQNNGV. V was pared by 2 bases and J by 2 bases, with 11 bases of the junction left unmatched.

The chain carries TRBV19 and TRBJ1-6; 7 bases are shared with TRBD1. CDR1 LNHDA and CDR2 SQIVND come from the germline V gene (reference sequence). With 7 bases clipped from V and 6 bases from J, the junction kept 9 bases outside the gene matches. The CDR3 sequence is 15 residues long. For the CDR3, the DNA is TGTGCCAGTACCGACAGGGTAGGGGGTAATTCACCCCTCCACTTT. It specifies CASTDRVGGNSPLHF.

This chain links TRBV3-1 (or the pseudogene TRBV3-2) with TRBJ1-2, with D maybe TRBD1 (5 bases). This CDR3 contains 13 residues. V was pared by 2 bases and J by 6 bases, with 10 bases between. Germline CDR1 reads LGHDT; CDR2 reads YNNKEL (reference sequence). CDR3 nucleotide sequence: TGTGCCAGCAGCCAAATGACAGTCAATGGCTACACCTTC. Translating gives CASSQMTVNGYTF.

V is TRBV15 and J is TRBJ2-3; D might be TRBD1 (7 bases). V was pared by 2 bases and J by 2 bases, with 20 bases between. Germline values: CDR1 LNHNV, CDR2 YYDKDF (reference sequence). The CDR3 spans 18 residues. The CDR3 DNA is TGTGCCACCAGCAGAACCCGTACGACAGGGACTTACACAGATACGCAGTATTTT. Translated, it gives CATSRTRTTGTYTDTQYF. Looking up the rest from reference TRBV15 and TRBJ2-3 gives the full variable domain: DAMVIQNPRYQVTQFGKPVTLSCSQTLNHNVMYWYQQKSSQAPKLLFHYYDKDFNNEADTPDNFQSRRPNTSFCFLDIRSPGLGDTAMYLCATSRTRTTGTYTDTQYFGPGTRLTVL.

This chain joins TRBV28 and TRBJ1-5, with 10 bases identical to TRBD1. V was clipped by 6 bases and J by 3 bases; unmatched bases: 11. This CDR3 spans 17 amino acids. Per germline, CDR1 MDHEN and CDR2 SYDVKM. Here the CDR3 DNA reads TGTGCCAGCAGCCAAAGGGACAGGGGCACCCTCAATCAGCCCCAGCATTTT. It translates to CASSQRDRGTLNQPQHF.

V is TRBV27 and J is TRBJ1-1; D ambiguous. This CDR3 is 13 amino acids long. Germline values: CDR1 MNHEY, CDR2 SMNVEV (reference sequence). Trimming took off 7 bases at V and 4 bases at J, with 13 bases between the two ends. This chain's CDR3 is CASTPKRGTEAFF. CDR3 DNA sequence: TGTGCCAGCACCCCCAAACGGGGCACTGAAGCTTTCTTT.

CDR3 DNA: TGTGCCAGCCTTGAGGCAAGGAGGGCTTTCTTT. Protein product: CASLEARRAFF. V is TRBV28 and J is TRBJ1-1; no clear D. The V end lost 8 bases, the J end lost 11 bases, and 15 bases lay between the germline ends. CDR1 MDHEN and CDR2 SYDVKM come from the germline V gene. CDR3 size: 11 residues. The full variable domain, in which reference TRBV28 and TRBJ1-1 provide the parts outside the CDR3, is DVKVTQSSRYLVKRTGEKVFLECVQDMDHENMFWYRQDPGLGLRLIYFSYDVKMKEKGDIPEGYSVSREKKERFSLILESASTNQTSMYLCASLEARRAFFGQGTRLTVV.

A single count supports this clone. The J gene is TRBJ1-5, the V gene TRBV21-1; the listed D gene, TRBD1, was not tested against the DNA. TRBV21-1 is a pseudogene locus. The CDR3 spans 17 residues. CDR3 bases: TGTGCCAGCAGCCCGAGGGACAGGGGAGGGGGCAATCAGCCCCAGCATTTT. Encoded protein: CASSPRDRGGGNQPQHF.

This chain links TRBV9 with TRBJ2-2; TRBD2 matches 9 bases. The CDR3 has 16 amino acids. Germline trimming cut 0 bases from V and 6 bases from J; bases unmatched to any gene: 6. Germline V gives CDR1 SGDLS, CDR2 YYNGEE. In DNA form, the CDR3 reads TGTGCCAGCAGCGTAGAAAATAGCGGGGGCGCCGGGGAGCTGTTTTTT. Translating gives CASSVENSGGAGELFF. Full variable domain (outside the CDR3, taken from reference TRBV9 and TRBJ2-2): DSGVTQTPKHLITATGQRVTLRCSPRSGDLSVYWYQQSLDQGLQFLIQYYNGEERAKGNILERFSAQQFPDLHSELNLSSLELGDSALYFCASSVENSGGAGELFFGEGSRLTVL.

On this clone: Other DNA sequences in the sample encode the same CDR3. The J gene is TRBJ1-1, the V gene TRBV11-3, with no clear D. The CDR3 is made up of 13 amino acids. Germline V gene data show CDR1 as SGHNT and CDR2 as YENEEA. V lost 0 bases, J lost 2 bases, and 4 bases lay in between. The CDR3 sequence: CASSLEANTEAFF. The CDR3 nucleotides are TGTGCCAGCAGCTTAGAAGCCAACACTGAAGCTTTCTTT.

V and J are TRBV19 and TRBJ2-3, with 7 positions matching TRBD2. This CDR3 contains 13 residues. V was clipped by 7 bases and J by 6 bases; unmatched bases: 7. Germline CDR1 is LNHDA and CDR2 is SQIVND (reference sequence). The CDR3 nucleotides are TGTGCCAGTACCACGGGGGGAACCGATACGCAGTATTTT. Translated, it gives CASTTGGTDTQYF.

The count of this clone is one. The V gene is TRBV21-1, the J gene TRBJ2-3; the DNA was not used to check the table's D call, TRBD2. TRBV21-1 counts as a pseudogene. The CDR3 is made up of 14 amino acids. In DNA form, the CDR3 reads TGTGCCAGCAACACCGGGATCCGCCCCGATACGCAGTATTTT. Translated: CASNTGIRPDTQYF.

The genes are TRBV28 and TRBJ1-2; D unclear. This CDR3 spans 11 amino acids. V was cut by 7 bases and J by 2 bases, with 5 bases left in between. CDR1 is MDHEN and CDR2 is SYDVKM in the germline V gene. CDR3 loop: CASNRNYGYTF. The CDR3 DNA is TGTGCCAGCAATCGGAACTATGGCTACACCTTC.

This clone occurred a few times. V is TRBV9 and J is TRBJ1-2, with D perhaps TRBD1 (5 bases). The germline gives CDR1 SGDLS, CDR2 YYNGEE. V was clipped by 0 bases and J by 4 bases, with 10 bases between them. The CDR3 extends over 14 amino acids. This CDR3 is CASSVATGGYGYTF. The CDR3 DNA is TGTGCCAGCAGCGTAGCTACGGGGGGCTATGGCTACACCTTC.

The CDR3 sequence: CASSLALGVLAGASYEQYF. CDR3 in DNA: TGTGCCAGCAGCTTAGCGCTGGGGGTCCTAGCGGGGGCCTCCTACGAGCAGTACTTC. The V call is TRBV7-2, the J call TRBJ2-7; TRBD2 aligns across 10 bases. V lost 0 bases to trimming and J lost 0 bases; unmatched junction nucleotides: 11. The CDR3 has 19 amino acids. CDR1 is SGHTA and CDR2 is FQGNSA in the germline V gene.

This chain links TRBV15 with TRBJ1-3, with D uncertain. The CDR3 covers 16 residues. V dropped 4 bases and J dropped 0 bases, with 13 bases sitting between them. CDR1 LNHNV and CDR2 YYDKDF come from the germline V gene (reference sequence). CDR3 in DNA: TGTGCCACCAGCATTGGAGGTTTTAGCTCTGGAAACACCATATATTTT. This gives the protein CATSIGGFSSGNTIYF.

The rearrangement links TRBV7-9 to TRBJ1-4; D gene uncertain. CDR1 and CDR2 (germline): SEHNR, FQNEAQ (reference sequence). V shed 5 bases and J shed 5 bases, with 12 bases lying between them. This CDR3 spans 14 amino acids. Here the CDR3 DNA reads TGTGCCAGCAGCGACCCAGCGGGGAATGAAAAACTGTTTTTT. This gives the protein CASSDPAGNEKLFF.

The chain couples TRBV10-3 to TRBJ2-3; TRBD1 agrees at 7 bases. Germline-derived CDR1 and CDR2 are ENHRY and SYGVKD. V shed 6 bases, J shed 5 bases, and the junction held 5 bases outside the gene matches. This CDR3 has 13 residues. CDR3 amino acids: CAIRGDRRDTQYF. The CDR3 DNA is TGTGCCATCAGGGGGGACAGACGAGATACGCAGTATTTT.